The rows below give T cell receptor beta chains drawn from one sample of a study of OX40 agonist ivuxolimab in advanced cancers. Only in-frame clones appear in the TCRdb table, and some are missing; sequencing was by immunoSEQ multiplex PCR. The sample lists 19,000 or so clones; about nine tenths were seen once. This specimen consisted of CD4+ or CD8+ T cells sorted from blood, obtained in a trial of the OX40 agonist ivuxolimab. The receptor source for this set is an adult with an advanced solid tumor such as melanoma, head and neck, liver or kidney cancer. The CDR3 runs from the conserved cysteine through the conserved F or W. D genes are given only for firm matches. Expanded clones get a size class; other rows say once, few or many, or leave the size out.

clone_size	v_call	d_call	cdr3_length	j_call	cdr3_aa	cdr3_nt
NA	TRBV9	TRBD2	16	TRBJ2-1	CASSVGIAGRENKQFF	TGTGCCAGCAGCGTAGGAATAGCGGGCCGGGAGAATAAGCAGTTCTTC
few	TRBV7-9	NA	14	TRBJ1-1	CASSLRQQNTEAFF	TGTGCCAGCAGCTTAAGACAGCAGAACACTGAAGCTTTCTTT
NA	TRBV19	TRBD1	14	TRBJ2-1	CASSLSHRGYEQFF	TGTGCCAGTAGCCTTTCCCACAGGGGATATGAGCAGTTCTTC
NA	TRBV19	NA	14	TRBJ2-7	CATTPTGGIYEQYF	TGTGCCACAACCCCCACAGGAGGTATATACGAGCAGTACTTC
NA	TRBV6-5	NA	11	TRBJ2-7	CASRDYYEQYF	TGTGCCAGCAGGGACTACTACGAGCAGTACTTC
few	TRBV30	NA	14	TRBJ2-2	CAWIGAGSTGELFF	TGTGCCTGGATTGGAGCAGGGTCCACCGGGGAGCTGTTTTTT
NA	TRBV5-6	NA	14	TRBJ2-7	CASSLASSHYEQYF	TGTGCCAGCAGCTTGGCCTCGTCACACTACGAGCAGTACTTC
NA	TRBV19	NA	12	TRBJ1-5	CASSLGNQPQHF	TGTGCCAGTAGCCTGGGCAATCAGCCCCAGCATTTT
NA	TRBV9	NA	15	TRBJ2-7	CASSPQTGWAYEQYF	TGTGCCAGCAGCCCCCAGACTGGGTGGGCCTACGAGCAGTACTTC
NA	TRBV5-4	NA	14	TRBJ2-7	CASSLGWQGAEQYF	TGTGCCAGCAGCTTGGGATGGCAGGGTGCGGAGCAGTACTTC
NA	TRBV5-1	TRBD1	16	TRBJ2-1	CASSLEYGTGGREQFF	TGCGCCAGCAGCTTGGAGTATGGGACAGGGGGTCGTGAGCAGTTCTTC
NA	TRBV18	NA	13	TRBJ1-5	CASSPAGMQPQHF	TGTGCCAGCTCACCAGCGGGGATGCAGCCCCAGCATTTT
once	TRBV6-6	NA	12	TRBJ2-7	CASSLVSYEQYF	TGTGCCAGCAGTTTGGTGTCGTACGAGCAGTACTTC
NA	TRBV4-1	NA	15	TRBJ2-7	CASSRISMESYEQYF	TGCGCCAGCAGCCGAATTTCTATGGAATCCTACGAGCAGTACTTC
NA	TRBV7-6	TRBD2	16	TRBJ2-3	CASSLVGEGRSDTQYF	TGTGCCAGCAGCTTAGTGGGGGAGGGCCGTTCCGATACGCAGTATTTT
NA	TRBV5-1	NA	15	TRBJ2-2	CASSLDRANTGELFF	TGCGCCAGCAGCTTGGACAGGGCGAACACCGGGGAGCTGTTTTTT
NA	TRBV7-9	NA	14	TRBJ2-5	CASSLAPGWETQYF	TGTGCCAGCAGCTTAGCGCCAGGGTGGGAGACCCAGTACTTC
NA	TRBV19	TRBD1	14	TRBJ1-3	CASSITGAGNTIYF	TGTGCCAGTAGTATAACAGGGGCTGGAAACACCATATATTTT
NA	TRBV2	NA	12	TRBJ1-2	CASRNSPYGYTF	TGTGCCAGCAGAAATTCTCCCTATGGCTACACCTTC
NA	TRBV18	NA	15	TRBJ1-4	CASSPNRATNEKLFF	TGTGCCAGCTCACCCAACAGAGCAACTAATGAAAAACTGTTTTTT